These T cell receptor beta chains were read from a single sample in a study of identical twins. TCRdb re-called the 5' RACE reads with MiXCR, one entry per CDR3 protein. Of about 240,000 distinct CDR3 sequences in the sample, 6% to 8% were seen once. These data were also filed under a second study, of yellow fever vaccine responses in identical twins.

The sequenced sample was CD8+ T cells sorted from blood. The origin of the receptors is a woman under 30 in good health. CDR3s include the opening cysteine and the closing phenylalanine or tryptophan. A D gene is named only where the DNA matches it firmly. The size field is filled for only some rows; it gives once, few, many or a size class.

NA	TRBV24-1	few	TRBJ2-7	CATSDLIGGSYEQYF	TGTGCCACCAGTGATTTGATTGGGGGCTCCTACGAGCAGTACTTC
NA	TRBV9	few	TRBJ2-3	CASSAPNTDTQYF	TGTGCCAGCAGCGCCCCCAACACAGATACGCAGTATTTT
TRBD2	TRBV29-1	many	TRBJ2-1	CSVEVPSGGYNEQFF	TGCAGCGTTGAGGTTCCTAGCGGGGGGTACAATGAGCAGTTCTTC
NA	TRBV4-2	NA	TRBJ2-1	CASSFGSGAPHNEQFF	TGTGCCAGCAGCTTCGGTTCCGGGGCCCCACACAATGAGCAGTTCTTC
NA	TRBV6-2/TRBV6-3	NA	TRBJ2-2	CASSYSDGPGELFF	TGTGCCAGCAGTTACTCCGACGGACCCGGGGAGCTGTTTTTT
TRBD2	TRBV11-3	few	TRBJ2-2	CASSSPPRNSGRPRNTGELFF	TGTGCCAGCAGCTCCCCACCTAGGAATAGCGGGAGGCCCCGGAACACCGGGGAGCTGTTTTTT
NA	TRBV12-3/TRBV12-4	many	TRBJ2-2	CASSLPSGELFF	TGTGCCAGCAGTTTGCCATCCGGGGAGCTGTTTTTT
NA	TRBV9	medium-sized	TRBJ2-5	CASSVRWGNQETQYF	TGTGCCAGCAGCGTACGGTGGGGGAACCAAGAGACCCAGTACTTC
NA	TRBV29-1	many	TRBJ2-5	CSVDKGPRYQETQYF	TGCAGCGTGGATAAGGGACCCCGGTACCAAGAGACCCAGTACTTC
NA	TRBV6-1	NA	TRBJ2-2	CASSEFMPGHIKAGELFF	TGTGCCAGCAGTGAATTCATGCCGGGACACATAAAGGCCGGGGAGCTGTTTTTT
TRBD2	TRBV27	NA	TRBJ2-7	CASRVAGGRYEQYF	TGTGCCAGCAGGGTAGCGGGAGGCCGCTACGAGCAGTACTTC
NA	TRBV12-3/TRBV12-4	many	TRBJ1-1	CASGQKTYTEAFF	TGTGCCAGCGGTCAGAAAACCTACACTGAAGCTTTCTTT
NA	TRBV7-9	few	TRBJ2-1	CASSGGGRQHEQFF	TGTGCCAGCAGCGGAGGGGGGAGGCAGCATGAGCAGTTCTTC
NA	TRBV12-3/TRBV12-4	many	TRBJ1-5	CASSLNLGGNQPQHF	TGTGCCAGCAGTCTAAACCTGGGCGGAAACCAGCCCCAGCATTTT
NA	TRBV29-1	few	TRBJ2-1	CSGEGGTGENEQFF	TGCAGCGGGGAGGGGGGGACAGGAGAAAATGAGCAGTTCTTC
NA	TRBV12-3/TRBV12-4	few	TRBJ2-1	CASSLLLGAFREQFF	TGTGCCAGCAGTTTATTGCTCGGAGCCTTCCGTGAGCAGTTCTTC
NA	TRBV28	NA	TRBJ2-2	CASSFWGAGELFF	TGTGCCAGCAGTTTTTGGGGGGCCGGGGAGCTGTTTTTT
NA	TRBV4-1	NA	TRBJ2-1	CASSQGQTYEQFF	TGCGCCAGCAGCCAAGGGCAAACCTATGAGCAGTTCTTC
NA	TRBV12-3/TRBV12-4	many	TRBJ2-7	CASSFGPYEQYF	TGTGCCAGCAGCTTTGGTCCCTACGAGCAGTACTTC
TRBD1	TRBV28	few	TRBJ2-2	CASSIGQDTGELFF	TGTGCCAGCAGTATAGGACAGGACACCGGGGAGCTGTTTTTT
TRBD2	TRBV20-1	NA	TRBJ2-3	CSANPREEASTDTQYF	TGCAGTGCTAACCCTCGGGAGGAGGCTAGCACAGATACGCAGTATTTT
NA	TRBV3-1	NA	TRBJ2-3	CASSQDSPGILPGDTQYF	TGTGCCAGCAGCCAAGATTCCCCCGGTATACTGCCAGGGGATACGCAGTATTTT
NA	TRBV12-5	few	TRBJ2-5	CASGLGGGQETQYF	TGTGCTAGTGGTTTGGGCGGAGGACAAGAGACCCAGTACTTC